The 18 T cell receptor beta chains given below trace back to one sample, sequenced in a study of cytomegalovirus exposure and HLA in healthy donors. PCR employed 60 Vbeta and 13 Jbeta primers. Clones were read by immunoSEQ multiplex PCR, and TCRdb kept only the in-frame ones, dropping some. The sample includes around 190,000 clones, 70% to 85% of them seen just once. The sequencing input was PBMCs. Every receptor here comes from a man aged 40-55 years in good health and CMV-seropositive.

The chain carries TRBV10-2 and TRBJ1-2, with 8 bases fitting TRBD1. CDR1 is WSHSY, CDR2 SAAADI, per germline. The CDR3 runs to 17 residues. The V segment lost 5 bases and the J segment 4 bases; nucleotides outside the gene matches: 15. The CDR3 protein is CASSPGTGRPGSYGYTF. Here the CDR3 DNA reads TGCGCCAGCAGTCCCGGGACAGGAAGGCCCGGGTCCTATGGCTACACCTTC.

CDR3 DNA sequence: TGTGCCAGCAGTTCAGGGGGCATTAGGTACGAGCAGTACTTC. This gives the protein CASSSGGIRYEQYF. The chain recombines TRBV28 with TRBJ2-7, with TRBD1 identical over 8 bases. The CDR3 loop spans 14 amino acids. J gave up 4 bases and V 4 bases, and 6 bases lay outside the gene matches. Per the germline V gene, CDR1 is MDHEN and CDR2 is SYDVKM.

This rearrangement joins TRBV5-1 to TRBJ2-3; 11 nucleotides match TRBD2. Germline CDR1 SGHRS, CDR2 YFSETQ. The length of the CDR3 is 15 residues. V trimming: 3 bases; J trimming: 7 bases; junction bases outside the gene matches: 7. CDR3 DNA sequence: TGCGCCAGCAGCTCCTGGACTAGCGGGCCGAATACGCAGTATTTT. Amino acids: CASSSWTSGPNTQYF.

The CDR3 DNA sequence: TGCGCCAGCAGCTCGGGACAGGGGGTGGGAGAGACCCAGTACTTC. This gives the protein CASSSGQGVGETQYF. The chain carries TRBV5-1 and TRBJ2-5, with 11 positions matching TRBD1. Germline V gives CDR1 SGHRS, CDR2 YFSETQ. V dropped 3 bases and J dropped 4; count of bases not matched to a gene: 5. The CDR3 is made up of 15 amino acids.

The rearrangement joins TRBV27 to TRBJ1-6, with 9 bases identical to TRBD1. The germline gives CDR1 MNHEY, CDR2 SMNVEV (reference sequence). The CDR3 covers 16 residues. V dropped 5 bases and J dropped 4; count of bases not matched to a gene: 6. CDR3 region: CASSNSGQGYNSPLHF. For the CDR3, the DNA is TGTGCCAGCAGTAACTCGGGACAGGGATATAATTCACCCCTCCACTTT.

The chain couples TRBV7-2 to TRBJ2-5; weak D call: TRBD2 (5 bases). Germline values: CDR1 SGHTA, CDR2 FQGNSA. The CDR3 is 13 amino acids. V lost 1 base and J lost 5, with 8 bases in between. CDR3 nucleotides: TGTGCCAGCAGCTTAGGAGGGTTTGAGACCCAGTACTTC. Protein: CASSLGGFETQYF.

This chain links TRBV6-6 with TRBJ1-2, with D maybe TRBD1 (6 bases). CDR1 is MNHNY, CDR2 SVGAGI, per germline (reference sequence). The CDR3 is 13 residues long. The V and J ends lost 7 bases and 0 bases respectively, with 9 bases between them. CDR3 protein: CASTWGPNYGYTF. The CDR3 DNA reads as TGTGCCAGCACCTGGGGGCCTAACTATGGCTACACCTTC.

V and J are TRBV28 and TRBJ2-1; 10 nucleotides agree with TRBD2. The junction had 8 bases not matched to a gene; V was cut back by 7 bases and J by 2 bases. CDR1 MDHEN and CDR2 SYDVKM come from the germline V gene. The CDR3 totals 16 residues. The CDR3 DNA reads TGTGCCAGCAAACTTGGGGGGACTAGCGCCTACAATGAGCAGTTCTTC. Translated, it gives CASKLGGTSAYNEQFF. The variable domain in full, completed from reference TRBV28 and TRBJ2-1, reads DVKVTQSSRYLVKRTGEKVFLECVQDMDHENMFWYRQDPGLGLRLIYFSYDVKMKEKGDIPEGYSVSREKKERFSLILESASTNQTSMYLCASKLGGTSAYNEQFFGPGTRLTVL.

This clone was seen a single time. The rearrangement joins TRBV18 to TRBJ2-1, with D uncertain. The CDR3 covers 13 residues. The V and J ends lost 6 bases and 0 bases respectively, with 6 bases between them. CDR1 and CDR2 (germline): KGHSH, LQKENI. The CDR3 coding sequence is TGTGCCAGCTCCCACAGCTCCTACAATGAGCAGTTCTTC. Residues: CASSHSSYNEQFF.

The rearrangement joins TRBV7-3 to TRBJ2-1; TRBD2 matches 8 bases. The CDR3 runs to 13 residues. CDR1 SGHTA and CDR2 FQGTGA come from the germline V gene. The junction had 5 bases not matched to a gene; V was cut back by 5 bases and J by 8 bases. The CDR3 DNA follows: TGTGCCAGCAGCCTGACAGCGGGGGATGAGCAGTTCTTC. It is translated as CASSLTAGDEQFF.

The J gene is TRBJ1-3, the V gene TRBV13, with D hard to call. The CDR3 is 13 amino acids. CDR1 and CDR2 from the germline V gene are PRHDT and FYEKMQ (reference sequence). V lost 5 bases, J lost 4 bases, and 9 bases lay in between. The CDR3 nucleotides read TGTGCCAGCAGCCTCCCTCGGGGAAACACCATATATTTT. Protein: CASSLPRGNTIYF.

The CDR3 sequence: CASSQGQYNEQFF. For the CDR3, the DNA is TGCGCCAGCAGCCAAGGACAGTACAATGAGCAGTTCTTC. The chain combines TRBV4-3 with TRBJ2-1; the D gene is possibly TRBD1 (5 bases). CDR3 length: 13 residues. Looked up from germline, CDR1 is LGHNA and CDR2 is YSLEER. V was clipped by 1 base and J by 4 bases, with 5 bases between them.

This clone appeared once. The chain combines TRBV7-2 with TRBJ1-5; tentatively, D is TRBD1 (5 bases). The germline V gene has CDR1 SGHTA and CDR2 FQGNSA. Trimming took 3 bases from V and 4 from J, leaving 13 bases between them. This CDR3 contains 15 residues. CDR3 region: CASSLGIGANQPQHF. As DNA, the CDR3 is TGTGCCAGCAGCTTGGGGATAGGGGCAAATCAGCCCCAGCATTTT. Supplemented by reference TRBV7-2 and TRBJ1-5, the full variable domain reads GAGVSQSPSNKVTEKGKDVELRCDPISGHTALYWYRQSLGQGLEFLIYFQGNSAPDKSGLPSDRFSAERTGGSVSTLTIQRTQQEDSAVYLCASSLGIGANQPQHFGDGTRLSIL.

To note about this clone: Other DNA sequences within the sample encode an identical CDR3. The chain carries TRBV2 and TRBJ1-2, with D possibly matching TRBD1 (6 bases). The V gene lost 4 bases and the J gene lost 8 bases, with 26 bases spanning the gap. This CDR3 is built from 17 residues. CDR1 is SNHLY, CDR2 FYNNEI, per germline. The CDR3 loop reads CASSASPGPKGGGGYTF. The CDR3, as DNA: TGTGCCAGCAGTGCCTCGCCGGGACCAAAAGGGGGAGGGGGCTACACCTTC.

V gene TRBV6-5 combines with J gene TRBJ1-1; TRBD1 matches at 7 bases. CDR1 is MNHEY and CDR2 is SVGAGI in the germline V gene. The CDR3 spans 15 residues. V was pared by 5 bases and J by 4 bases, with 10 bases of the junction left unmatched. This CDR3 is CASSVLQGMSTEAFF. The DNA of the CDR3 is TGTGCCAGCAGTGTTTTACAGGGGATGTCCACTGAAGCTTTCTTT.

About this clone: The same CDR3 can be traced to other DNA sequences in this sample. The chain uses TRBV5-6 and TRBJ2-5; D remains unclear. The germline V gene has CDR1 SGHDT and CDR2 YYEEEE. V dropped 1 base and J dropped 4 bases, with 2 bases sitting between them. This CDR3 is built from 11 residues. The CDR3 here is CASSLRETQYF. The CDR3 DNA is TGTGCCAGCAGCTTGCGAGAGACCCAGTACTTC.

This clone was recorded a few times. The chain combines TRBV2 with TRBJ2-2; tentative D call: TRBD1 (6 bases). This CDR3 is built from 13 residues. Germline CDR1 SNHLY, CDR2 FYNNEI. The V gene lost 4 bases and the J gene lost 6 bases, with 9 bases spanning the gap. The CDR3 DNA reads TGTGCCAGCAGTGTACAGGGATCCGGGGAGCTGTTTTTT. It yields the protein CASSVQGSGELFF.

In regard to this clone: The same CDR3 arises from other DNA sequences in this sample as well. This chain joins TRBV5-1 and TRBJ1-2; 8 bases are shared with TRBD1. Germline V CDR1 and CDR2: SGHRS, YFSETQ. This CDR3 contains 14 residues. Unmatched junction bases numbered 6, after V lost 4 bases and J lost 4 bases. For the CDR3, the DNA is TGCGCCAGCAGCCTAGACAGGGGTAGCTATGGCTACACCTTC. This sequence encodes CASSLDRGSYGYTF. Looking up the rest from reference TRBV5-1 and TRBJ1-2 gives the full variable domain: KAGVTQTPRYLIKTRGQQVTLSCSPISGHRSVSWYQQTPGQGLQFLFEYFSETQRNKGNFPGRFSGRQFSNSRSEMNVSTLELGDSALYLCASSLDRGSYGYTFGSGTRLTVV.